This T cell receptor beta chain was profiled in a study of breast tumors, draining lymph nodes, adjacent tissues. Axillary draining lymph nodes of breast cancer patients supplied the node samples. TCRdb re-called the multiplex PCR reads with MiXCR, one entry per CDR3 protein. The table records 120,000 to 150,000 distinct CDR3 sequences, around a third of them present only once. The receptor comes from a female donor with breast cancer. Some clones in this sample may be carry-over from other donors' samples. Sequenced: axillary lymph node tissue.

CDR3 amino acids: CASSIGERYPYEQYF. CDR3 nucleotide sequence: TGTGCCAGTAGTATAGGTGAAAGATACCCCTACGAGCAGTACTTC. This rearrangement joins TRBV2 to TRBJ2-7, with D uncertain. The CDR3 contains 15 residues. Germline assignment: CDR1 SNHLY and CDR2 FYNNEI. Trimming left V 9 bases short and J 2 bases short, with 20 bases between.